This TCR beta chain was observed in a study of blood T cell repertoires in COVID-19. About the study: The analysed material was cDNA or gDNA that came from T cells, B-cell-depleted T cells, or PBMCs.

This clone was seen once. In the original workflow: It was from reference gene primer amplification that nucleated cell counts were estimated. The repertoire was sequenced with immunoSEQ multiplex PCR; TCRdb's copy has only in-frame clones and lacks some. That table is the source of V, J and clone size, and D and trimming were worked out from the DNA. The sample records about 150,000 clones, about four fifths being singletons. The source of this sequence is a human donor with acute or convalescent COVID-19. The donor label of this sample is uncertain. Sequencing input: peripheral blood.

CDR3 DNA: TGTGCCAGCAGCTCCTTGGGGAGGGGAGAAGAGACCCAGTACTTC. The encoded protein is CASSSLGRGEETQYF. This sequence joins TRBV7-6 and TRBJ2-5, with 7 bases matching TRBD2. V lost 4 bases, J lost 3 bases, and 8 bases stayed unmatched. Germline CDR1 SGHVS, CDR2 FNYEAQ. This CDR3 is 15 amino acids long.